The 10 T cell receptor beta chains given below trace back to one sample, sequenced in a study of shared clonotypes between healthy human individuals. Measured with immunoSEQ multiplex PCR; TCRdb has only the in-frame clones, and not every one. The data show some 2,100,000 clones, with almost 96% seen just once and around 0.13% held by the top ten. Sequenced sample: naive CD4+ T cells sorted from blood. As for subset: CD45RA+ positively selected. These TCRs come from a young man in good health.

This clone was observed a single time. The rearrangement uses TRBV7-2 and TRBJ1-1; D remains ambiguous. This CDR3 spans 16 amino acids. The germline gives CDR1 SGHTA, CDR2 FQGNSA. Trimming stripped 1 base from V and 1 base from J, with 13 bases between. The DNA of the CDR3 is TGTGCCAGCAGCTTAGGCCCCGGGGAACCGAACACTGAAGCTTTCTTT. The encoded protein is CASSLGPGEPNTEAFF.

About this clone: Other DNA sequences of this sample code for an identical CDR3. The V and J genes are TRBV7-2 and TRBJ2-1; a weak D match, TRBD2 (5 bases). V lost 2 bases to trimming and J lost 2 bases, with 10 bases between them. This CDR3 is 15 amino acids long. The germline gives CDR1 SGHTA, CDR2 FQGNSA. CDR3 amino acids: CASSLRGRPYNEQFF. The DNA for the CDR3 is TGTGCCAGCAGCTTACGAGGGAGACCCTACAATGAGCAGTTCTTC.

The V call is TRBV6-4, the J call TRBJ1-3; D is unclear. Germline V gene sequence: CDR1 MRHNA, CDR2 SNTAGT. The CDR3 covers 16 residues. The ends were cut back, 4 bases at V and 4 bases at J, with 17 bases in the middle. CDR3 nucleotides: TGTGCCAGCAGTGGCCCGCCGGGCCGAGCCGGAAACACCATATATTTT. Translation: CASSGPPGRAGNTIYF.

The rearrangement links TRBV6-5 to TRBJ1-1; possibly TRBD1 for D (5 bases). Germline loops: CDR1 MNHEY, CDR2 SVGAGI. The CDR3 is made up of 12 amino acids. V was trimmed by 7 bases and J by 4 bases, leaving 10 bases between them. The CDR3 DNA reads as TGTGCCAGCAAAAAGGGGAGCACTGAAGCTTTCTTT. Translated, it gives CASKKGSTEAFF.

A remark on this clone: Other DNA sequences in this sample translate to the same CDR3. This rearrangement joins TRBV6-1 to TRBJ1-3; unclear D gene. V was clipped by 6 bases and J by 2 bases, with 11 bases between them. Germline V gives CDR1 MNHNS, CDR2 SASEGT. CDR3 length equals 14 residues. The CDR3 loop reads CASSETVTGNTIYF. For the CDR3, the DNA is TGTGCCAGCAGCGAAACAGTAACTGGAAACACCATATATTTT.

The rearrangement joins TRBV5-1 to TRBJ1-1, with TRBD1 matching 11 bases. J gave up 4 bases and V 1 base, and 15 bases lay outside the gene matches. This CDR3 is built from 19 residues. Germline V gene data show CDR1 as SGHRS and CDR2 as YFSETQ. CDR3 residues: CASSLTRDRGIIKGTEAFF. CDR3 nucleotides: TGCGCCAGCAGCTTGACCCGGGACAGGGGGATAATTAAGGGCACTGAAGCTTTCTTT. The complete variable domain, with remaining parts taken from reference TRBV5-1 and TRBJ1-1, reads KAGVTQTPRYLIKTRGQQVTLSCSPISGHRSVSWYQQTPGQGLQFLFEYFSETQRNKGNFPGRFSGRQFSNSRSEMNVSTLELGDSALYLCASSLTRDRGIIKGTEAFFGQGTRLTVV.

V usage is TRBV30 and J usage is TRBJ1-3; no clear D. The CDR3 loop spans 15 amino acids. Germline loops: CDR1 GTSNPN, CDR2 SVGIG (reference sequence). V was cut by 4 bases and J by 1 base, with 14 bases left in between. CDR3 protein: CAWTTRRRSGNTIYF. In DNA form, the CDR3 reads TGTGCCTGGACTACCAGGAGGCGTTCTGGAAACACCATATATTTT.

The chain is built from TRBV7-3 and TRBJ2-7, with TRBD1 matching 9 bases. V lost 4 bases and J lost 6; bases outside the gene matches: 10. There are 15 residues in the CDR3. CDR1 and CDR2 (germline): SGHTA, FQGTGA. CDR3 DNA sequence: TGTGCCAGCAGCTCCGACCGGGACAGGGTCTTCGAGCAGTACTTC. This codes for CASSSDRDRVFEQYF.

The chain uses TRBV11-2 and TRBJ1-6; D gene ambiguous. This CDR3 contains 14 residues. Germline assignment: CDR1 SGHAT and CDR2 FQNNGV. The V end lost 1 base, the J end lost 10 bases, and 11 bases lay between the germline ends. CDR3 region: CASSLGGKNSPLHF. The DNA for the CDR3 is TGTGCCAGCAGCTTAGGTGGGAAAAACTCACCCCTCCACTTT.

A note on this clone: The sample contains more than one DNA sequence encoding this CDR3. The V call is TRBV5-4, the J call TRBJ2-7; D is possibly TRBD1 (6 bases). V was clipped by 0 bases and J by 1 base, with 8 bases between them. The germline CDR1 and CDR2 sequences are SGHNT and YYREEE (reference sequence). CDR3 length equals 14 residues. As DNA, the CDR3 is TGTGCCAGCAGCTTGGGAGGGGGTTCCTACGAGCAGTACTTC. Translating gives CASSLGGGSYEQYF.